This T cell receptor beta chain was observed in a study of blood T cell repertoires in COVID-19 (dated by TCRdb to 2020 to 2021). With regard to the full study: Collaborator samples came from the United States, Italy and Spain and covered acute and convalescent phases of COVID-19. Deeply sampled blood TCRbeta repertoires from subjects exposed to, actively infected with, or recovered from COVID-19 were included in the dataset. Where available, HLA class I and class II types were obtained from metadata supplied by the sample provider rather than from assay-based typing. The repertoires were made available in a free public database intended to serve as a resource for research on the immune response to SARS-CoV-2. The prospective study material was composed of cDNA or gDNA derived from T cells, B-cell-depleted T cells, or PBMCs. Nearly every sample came with metadata listing a de-identified subject ID, COVID-19 status, age in years and sex. Samples were obtained from the ongoing ImmuneRACE study (first 160 participants) and from 1,254 subjects provided by 6 global collaborators. Here is what the overall study found, with its caveats: Clinical and demographic metadata were provided uncurated, with the amount varying by source and participant.

Remarks on this clone: Its antigen is unknown. The input lacks base qualities; no much larger clone sits a single base away.

TCRbeta CDR3 regions were amplified from genomic DNA by means of the immunoSEQ Assay, a bias-controlled multiplex PCR. The authors' analysis ran thus. The number of nucleated cells in each sample was estimated from the amplification of reference gene primers within the assay. To quantify the absolute abundance of each unique TCRbeta CDR3 rearrangement, sequence reads were collapsed and filtered. Productive Simpson clonality was computed per sample as the square root of Simpson's diversity index over productive rearrangements. What TCRdb holds here is the immuneACCESS table cut down to in-frame rearrangements. Part of the clones is not present; checked against another copy, under half of the missing clones reflect an unresolved V gene, and the others are unexplained. From that table come the V and J calls and clone size; the DNA was used to work out D and trimming. For this sample there are 60,000 to 80,000 clones; 70% to 90% appear just once. Roughly 24% of the sample is held by the ten biggest clonotypes.

Whole blood was collected in K2EDTA tubes by collaborating institutions according to the institutions' own protocols. For TCRbeta analysis, collaborator samples were shipped as frozen whole blood, as isolated PBMCs, or as DNA extracted from either sample type. V is clipped by 5 bases and J by 7 bases, and the sequence between their germline boundaries is 17 bases long. Based on the germline V gene, the CDR1 and CDR2 sequences are SGHAT and FQNNGV. Measured from the cysteine to the phenylalanine, the CDR3 is 15 residues long. The DNA shown is the 45-base CDR3, in frame from base 1. Sequencing was performed on peripheral blood. This clonotype was obtained from a man aged 50 to 60 with acute or convalescent COVID-19. Here the chain combines TRBV11-2 and TRBJ2-2; there is no confident call for the D gene. For the CDR3, the sequence is CASSPETVLFGELFF. Read as DNA, the sequence is TGTGCCAGCAGCCCGGAGACCGTATTATTCGGGGAGCTGTTTTTT.